These 4 T cell receptor beta chains share one sample of origin, sequenced in a study of T cell changes during pregnancy in multiple sclerosis. Using immunoSEQ multiplex PCR, the repertoire was profiled, and TCRdb retains in-frame clones only, with some absent. Among fewer than 50,000 clones listed, 90% to 95% were seen once. Here the sequenced sample was CD4+ T cells from peripheral blood mononuclear cells, taken in the third trimester of pregnancy. Receptors originate from a female donor with multiple sclerosis, enrolled in a pregnancy study.

This chain connects TRBV10-2 to TRBJ2-2; D ambiguous. Germline CDR1 is WSHSY and CDR2 is SAAADI. The CDR3 sequence is 12 residues long. The V gene lost 4 bases and the J gene lost 5 bases, with 5 bases spanning the gap. CDR3 nucleotides: TGCGCCAGCAGTGTCCGTACCGGGGAGCTGTTTTTT. Amino acids: CASSVRTGELFF.

The rearrangement uses TRBV5-5 and TRBJ2-5, with 9 bases lining up with TRBD1. The CDR3 consists of 14 residues. Germline-derived CDR1 and CDR2 are SGHKS and YYEKEE (reference sequence). Unmatched junction bases numbered 3, after V lost 3 bases and J lost 3 bases. The CDR3 sequence is CASSSRTGEETQYF. The CDR3 DNA follows: TGTGCCAGCAGCTCCCGGACAGGGGAAGAGACCCAGTACTTC. The entire variable domain, with the rest obtained from reference TRBV5-5 and TRBJ2-5, is as follows: DAGVTQSPTHLIKTRGQQVTLRCSPISGHKSVSWYQQVLGQGPQFIFQYYEKEERGRGNFPDRFSARQFPNYSSELNVNALLLGDSALYLCASSSRTGEETQYFGPGTRLLVL.

This rearrangement joins TRBV7-9 to TRBJ2-3, with 7 bases fitting TRBD2. From germline, CDR1 is SEHNR and CDR2 FQNEAQ (reference sequence). Trimming removed 0 bases from V and 9 bases from J; junction bases left unmatched: 9. This CDR3 comprises 15 residues. The CDR3 reads CASSLALREIGTQYF. The DNA of the CDR3 is TGTGCCAGCAGCTTAGCGTTGCGGGAGATCGGGACGCAGTATTTT. The entire variable domain, with the rest obtained from reference TRBV7-9 and TRBJ2-3, is as follows: DTGVSQNPRHKITKRGQNVTFRCDPISEHNRLYWYRQTLGQGPEFLTYFQNEAQLEKSRLLSDRFSAERPKGSFSTLEIQRTEQGDSAMYLCASSLALREIGTQYFGPGTRLTVL.

The chain recombines TRBV2 with TRBJ1-4, with D unresolved. The CDR3 is 13 amino acids. From germline, CDR1 is SNHLY and CDR2 FYNNEI. The germline V and J ends were trimmed by 6 bases and 5 bases, with 10 bases remaining between them. The CDR3 protein is CASRRYENEKLFF. The CDR3 nucleotides are TGTGCCAGCAGACGCTACGAAAATGAAAAACTGTTTTTT.